Detailed here is one T cell receptor beta chain. Its antigen is currently unknown. Donors each provided ten milliliters of peripheral blood. The record originates from a study of blood T cells in healthy people across ages. Findings of the study overall: Diversity figures derived from one million T cells were judged to underestimate the true value.

A sample-barcoded 5' primer and a J-beta primer mix were used in a second PCR of about 6 to 12 cycles. Each CDR3 protein gets one entry after TCRdb re-called the 5' RACE reads with MiXCR. This table has about 540,000 distinct CDR3 sequences, approximately 25% appearing once. This same sample was also taken into another study, of T cells of mothers and their children. That paper states: The overlap seen between related mothers and children slightly exceeded that of unrelated pairs, though not significantly.

This receptor was identified in a boy younger than 18 in good health. Sequencing used blood.

CDR3 DNA sequence: TGCAGTGCCAGGCAGGAACTTAGGGAGCAGTACTTC. Amino acid sequence: CSARQELREQYF. This rearrangement joins TRBV20-1 to TRBJ2-7; the D is unclear. The CDR3 loop spans 12 amino acids. Trimming shortened V by 6 bases and J by 7 bases, and 16 bases separated the two germline ends. Germline assignment: CDR1 DFQATT and CDR2 SNEGSKA (reference sequence).